The rows below give T cell receptor beta chains drawn from one sample of a study of blood T cell repertoires in COVID-19. Assay: immunoSEQ multiplex PCR; the TCRdb copy retains only in-frame clones and omits some. This sample has fewer than 150,000 clones, with 80% to 90% found just once. Sequencing used peripheral blood. The source is a human donor in a cohort sampled during active COVID-19. CDR3s include the opening cysteine and the closing phenylalanine or tryptophan. D genes are given only for firm matches. Rows give clone size only sometimes, using once, few, many, or a class for an expanded clone.

clone size: once
D gene: TRBD1
J gene: TRBJ2-2
V gene: TRBV10-2
CDR3 protein: CASRRTGTTGELFF
CDR3 DNA: TGCGCCAGCAGACGGACAGGGACCACCGGGGAGCTGTTTTTT

clone size: once
D gene: TRBD2
J gene: TRBJ2-3
V gene: TRBV6-2/TRBV6-3
CDR3 protein: CASSLGLAADTQYF
CDR3 DNA: TGTGCCAGCAGCCTTGGACTAGCAGCTGATACGCAGTATTTT

clone size: many
D gene: NA
J gene: TRBJ1-2
V gene: TRBV5-5
CDR3 protein: CASTLQGVSHYGYTF
CDR3 DNA: TGTGCCAGCACCCTACAGGGTGTCTCACACTATGGCTACACCTTC

clone size: NA
D gene: NA
J gene: TRBJ1-2
V gene: TRBV7-8
CDR3 protein: CASSSTTLIPNYGYTF
CDR3 DNA: TGTGCCAGCAGCTCCACCACACTAATACCTAACTATGGCTACACCTTC

clone size: NA
D gene: NA
J gene: TRBJ2-7
V gene: TRBV5-1
CDR3 protein: CASSPVGRSYEQYF
CDR3 DNA: TGCGCCAGCAGCCCAGTTGGGCGCTCCTACGAGCAGTACTTC

clone size: NA
D gene: TRBD2
J gene: TRBJ2-7
V gene: TRBV5-1
CDR3 protein: CASSLVASGVNYEQYF
CDR3 DNA: TGCGCCAGCAGCTTGGTGGCTAGCGGGGTTAACTACGAGCAGTACTTC

clone size: NA
D gene: TRBD1
J gene: TRBJ1-1
V gene: TRBV5-1
CDR3 protein: CASSFGLGGQATEAFF
CDR3 DNA: TGCGCCAGCAGCTTTGGTCTCGGAGGACAGGCAACCGAAGCTTTCTTT

clone size: NA
D gene: TRBD1
J gene: TRBJ1-6
V gene: TRBV30
CDR3 protein: CAWSEGQGYSPLHF
CDR3 DNA: TGTGCCTGGAGTGAAGGACAGGGGTACTCACCCCTCCACTTT

clone size: NA
D gene: TRBD1
J gene: TRBJ2-1
V gene: TRBV28
CDR3 protein: CASSFVARDRVGSSYNEQFF
CDR3 DNA: TGTGCCAGCAGTTTCGTTGCTAGGGACAGGGTAGGAAGCTCCTACAATGAGCAGTTCTTC

clone size: NA
D gene: TRBD1
J gene: TRBJ1-2
V gene: TRBV18
CDR3 protein: CASQKGAYGYTF
CDR3 DNA: TGTGCCAGCCAGAAGGGGGCCTATGGCTACACCTTC

clone size: NA
D gene: NA
J gene: TRBJ1-2
V gene: TRBV19
CDR3 protein: CASSIGPTGGYGYTF
CDR3 DNA: TGTGCCAGTAGTATTGGTCCGACGGGGGGCTATGGCTACACCTTC

clone size: NA
D gene: TRBD1
J gene: TRBJ1-2
V gene: TRBV19
CDR3 protein: CASSIQGAGYGYTF
CDR3 DNA: TGTGCCAGTAGTATACAGGGGGCAGGGTATGGCTACACCTTC

clone size: NA
D gene: NA
J gene: TRBJ2-7
V gene: TRBV7-8
CDR3 protein: CASSLVGYEQYF
CDR3 DNA: TGTGCCAGCAGCTTAGTCGGCTACGAGCAGTACTTC

clone size: NA
D gene: NA
J gene: TRBJ2-1
V gene: TRBV5-1
CDR3 protein: CASSPITSVYEQFF
CDR3 DNA: TGCGCCAGCAGCCCGATCACTAGTGTCTATGAGCAGTTCTTC

clone size: NA
D gene: TRBD1
J gene: TRBJ1-2
V gene: TRBV2
CDR3 protein: CASRDRGYGYTF
CDR3 DNA: TGTGCCAGCCGGGACAGAGGCTATGGCTACACCTTC

clone size: NA
D gene: NA
J gene: TRBJ1-4
V gene: TRBV27
CDR3 protein: CATSVAGINEKLFF
CDR3 DNA: TGTGCCACCTCAGTTGCAGGGATTAATGAAAAACTGTTTTTT

clone size: NA
D gene: NA
J gene: TRBJ2-3
V gene: TRBV11-3
CDR3 protein: CASSSGLTDTQYF
CDR3 DNA: TGTGCCAGCAGCTCGGGACTCACAGATACGCAGTATTTT

clone size: NA
D gene: TRBD1
J gene: TRBJ2-3
V gene: TRBV5-1
CDR3 protein: CASRPGTGVRTDTQYF
CDR3 DNA: TGCGCCAGCAGACCCGGGACAGGGGTCCGCACAGATACGCAGTATTTT

clone size: NA
D gene: TRBD2
J gene: TRBJ2-7
V gene: TRBV18
CDR3 protein: CASLHPGLLNEQYF
CDR3 DNA: TGTGCCAGCTTACATCCGGGACTATTAAACGAGCAGTACTTC

clone size: NA
D gene: NA
J gene: TRBJ2-7
V gene: TRBV13
CDR3 protein: CASSLRQSYEQYF
CDR3 DNA: TGTGCCAGCAGCCTCCGACAGAGCTACGAGCAGTACTTC